These T cell receptor beta chains were read from a single sample in a study of T cells in localized non-small cell lung cancer. Here immunoSEQ multiplex PCR was the method, and the copy in TCRdb shows in-frame clones only, minus some. The sample includes tens of thousands of clones, 75% to 90% of them seen just once. Sequencing used peripheral blood mononuclear cells, obtained before any cancer treatment. The receptor source for this set is a man aged 35 to 69 with stage III lung adenocarcinoma. Each CDR3 is given with its conserved first and last residue. Each record gives: V gene, D gene, clone size, J gene, CDR3 protein, CDR3 DNA. D genes are given only for firm matches. The size field is filled for only some rows; it gives once, few, many or a size class.

V: TRBV18
D: TRBD1
size: .
J: TRBJ2-7
CDR3: CASSQGQVRDEQYF
DNA: TGTGCCAGCTCACAAGGACAGGTCCGAGACGAGCAGTACTTC

V: TRBV7-9
D: .
size: .
J: TRBJ2-5
CDR3: CASSRRRGVQETQYF
DNA: TGTGCCAGCAGCAGACGACGGGGAGTTCAAGAGACCCAGTACTTC

V: TRBV29-1
D: TRBD1
size: .
J: TRBJ2-2
CDR3: CSGGTGNTGELFF
DNA: TGCAGCGGTGGGACAGGGAACACCGGGGAGCTGTTTTTT

V: TRBV5-5
D: .
size: once
J: TRBJ1-6
CDR3: CASSLGRDTDNSPLHF
DNA: TGTGCCAGCAGCTTGGGTCGGGACACCGATAATTCACCCCTCCACTTT

V: TRBV14
D: .
size: once
J: TRBJ2-5
CDR3: CASSQGRETQYF
DNA: TGTGCCAGCAGCCAAGGGAGAGAGACCCAGTACTTC

V: TRBV4-3
D: .
size: once
J: TRBJ1-2
CDR3: CASSQDPSLRANYGYTF
DNA: TGCGCCAGCAGCCAAGATCCCTCGTTAAGGGCTAACTATGGCTACACCTTC

V: TRBV5-4
D: .
size: few
J: TRBJ2-1
CDR3: CASSSGSKDEQFF
DNA: TGTGCCAGCAGCTCAGGTTCGAAAGATGAGCAGTTCTTC

V: TRBV9
D: .
size: .
J: TRBJ2-7
CDR3: CASSGRQDSYEQYF
DNA: TGTGCCAGCAGCGGACGACAGGACAGCTACGAGCAGTACTTC

V: TRBV18
D: .
size: .
J: TRBJ2-1
CDR3: CASSPLNEQFF
DNA: TGTGCCAGCTCACCACTCAATGAGCAGTTCTTC

V: TRBV7-2
D: .
size: .
J: TRBJ2-6
CDR3: CASSLPGANVLTF
DNA: TGTGCCAGCAGCTTACCCGGGGCCAACGTCCTGACTTTC

V: TRBV5-6
D: .
size: .
J: TRBJ1-2
CDR3: CASTPRAQAFNYGYTF
DNA: TGTGCCAGCACCCCCCGGGCCCAGGCGTTCAACTATGGCTACACCTTC

V: TRBV19
D: .
size: .
J: TRBJ2-2
CDR3: CASTLRFGELFF
DNA: TGTGCCAGTACCCTCAGGTTTGGGGAGCTGTTTTTT

V: TRBV7-9
D: .
size: .
J: TRBJ2-6
CDR3: CASSHRFSGANVLTF
DNA: TGTGCCAGCAGCCACAGGTTCTCTGGGGCCAACGTCCTGACTTTC

V: TRBV2
D: .
size: .
J: TRBJ2-3
CDR3: CASSEGYTTDTQYF
DNA: TGTGCCAGCAGTGAGGGCTATACCACAGATACGCAGTATTTT

V: TRBV10-3
D: TRBD2
size: once
J: TRBJ2-1
CDR3: CAIGGGSGRMYNEQFF
DNA: TGTGCCATCGGCGGAGGTAGCGGGAGGATGTACAATGAGCAGTTCTTC

V: TRBV27
D: .
size: .
J: TRBJ2-7
CDR3: CASSTTREVGEQYF
DNA: TGTGCCAGCAGTACCACCAGGGAGGTGGGCGAGCAGTACTTC

V: TRBV5-1
D: .
size: few
J: TRBJ2-7
CDR3: CASSFRVSYEQYF
DNA: TGCGCCAGCAGCTTCAGGGTATCCTACGAGCAGTACTTC

V: TRBV5-1
D: .
size: .
J: TRBJ2-3
CDR3: CASSLGTGGTDTQYF
DNA: TGCGCCAGCAGCCTGGGGACTGGAGGCACAGATACGCAGTATTTT

V: TRBV30
D: TRBD1
size: .
J: TRBJ2-7
CDR3: CAWAGTGRIEQYF
DNA: TGTGCCTGGGCCGGGACAGGGCGGATCGAGCAGTACTTC

V: TRBV7-2
D: .
size: once
J: TRBJ1-5
CDR3: CASSSWDNQPQHF
DNA: TGTGCCAGCAGCTCCTGGGACAATCAGCCCCAGCATTTT

V: TRBV5-1
D: .
size: .
J: TRBJ2-3
CDR3: CASSLDHTDTQYF
DNA: TGCGCCAGCAGCTTAGACCACACAGATACGCAGTATTTT

V: TRBV5-6
D: .
size: many
J: TRBJ2-1
CDR3: CASSLRLGRSNEQFF
DNA: TGTGCCAGCAGCTTGAGACTAGGGAGATCGAATGAGCAGTTCTTC

V: TRBV4-2
D: .
size: .
J: TRBJ1-2
CDR3: CASSQDRDETIFYGYTF
DNA: TGTGCCAGCAGCCAAGACAGGGACGAGACTATTTTCTATGGCTACACCTTC

V: TRBV11-3
D: .
size: .
J: TRBJ1-4
CDR3: CASSFKGNEKLFF
DNA: TGTGCCAGCAGCTTTAAGGGGAATGAAAAACTGTTTTTT